This entry is about one T cell receptor (beta chain). This clone was observed many times. What this receptor recognizes is not known. No qualities accompany the bases; no much larger clone lies one base away. The data derive from a study of shared clonotypes between healthy human individuals (dated by TCRdb to the early 2020s). For the study in its entirety: Three men and two women, aged 18 to 49 years, made up the cohort. To increase sequencing depth and limit assay-specific biases, different laboratories used diverse techniques to prepare libraries and sequence TCR repertoires. To estimate repertoire size and how much clonotypes are shared between individuals, the study performed deep sequencing of blood TCR repertoires from five healthy adults. Per donor, leukapheresis produced somewhere between about 0.9 and 9.5 billion PBMCs. Per donor, three plates each were used for CD4 naive and CD4 memory, two for CD8 naive, and one for CD8 memory. The research as a whole found: Incomplete sequencing was indicated by rarefaction of sorted-subset datasets, despite the large sequencing depth. Around 5% of naive CD4, around 3.6% of naive CD8, around 2.3% of memory CD4, and around 0.4% of memory CD8 clonotypes were shared across a few donors. Because the study included a small number of donors, the genetic and exposure-history diversity represented was limited. Only blood was sampled, and tissue TCR repertoires likely differ from those in blood. Pairwise subsampling indicated that sequencing depth was expected to affect the degree of clonotype sharing among donors. Compared with non-shared clonotypes, the clonotypes found in all four sorted-subset donors had higher generation probabilities. Naive subsets generally had larger estimated clonotype richness than memory subsets.

As encoded in the germline V gene, CDR1 is SGHVS while CDR2 is FNYEAQ. The CDR3 runs 12 residues from the cysteine to the phenylalanine. Just CDR3 DNA is preserved here, 36 bases in frame from base 1. Cut back by 4 bases and 7 bases, the V and J ends lie 11 bases apart. Donors were healthy HIV-negative adults with no recently reported acute infections or vaccinations. All donors were Caucasian adults living in Nashville, Tennessee, USA. Magnetic negative selection was used to enrich CD4+ T cells, after which naive cells were positively selected on CD45RA and the negative fraction became the memory subset. Blood was collected by leukapheresis, and PBMCs were isolated by Ficoll-Histopaque density gradient centrifugation and then cryopreserved in liquid nitrogen vapor phase. Analytical flow cytometry was used to check the purity and quantity of every magnetically sorted T cell population. Each sorted fraction had its genomic DNA isolated and then quantified by UV absorbance on a Nanodrop 2000c.

TCR CDR3 regions were amplified from genomic DNA by multiplex PCR using the deep immunoSEQ assay. Genomic DNA extracted from each cell subset was distributed evenly over all wells of several immunoSEQ 96-well plates, and each plate served as one replicate. For sorted subsets, approximately 210 ng genomic DNA, equal to about 30,000 T cell genomes, was loaded into each replicate PCR. Purified libraries were measured with a Qubit 3.0 fluorometer, size-checked on a Bioanalyzer 2100, and measured again with the KAPA Library Quantification kit. Every immunoSEQ 96-well plate was sequenced on a dedicated single-read 150-cycle Illumina NextSeq 550 flow cell. Per the original workflow: Because the immunoSEQ output included only junctional sequences and no quality scores, the filtering could not be the same as the filtering used for full-length reads. Sequences were annotated with PyIR, a Python wrapper for IgBLAST v1.9, and V/J genes and CDR3 were assigned using IMGT germline references. Reads were filtered out if the reads had weak V/J assignments (E-value above 1e-6), no CDR3, stop codons, out-of-frame junctions, or ambiguous translated residues. A V3J clonotype was defined by an identical inferred V gene, J gene, and CDR3 amino acid sequence. The percentage overlap between two repertoires was calculated by dividing the number of shared unique clonotypes by the size of the smaller repertoire. Three approaches were used to assess repertoire richness: RTK rarefaction, the Chao1 estimator, and Recon v2.1 estimates of unobserved clonotypes. For all TCRbeta clonotypes obtained by the gDNA method from a handful of donors, generation probabilities were computed with OLGA. Held by TCRdb, this immuneACCESS table contains in-frame sequences only and omits some clones. Under half of the omission traces to an unresolved V gene where checked; the cause of the rest is unknown. V and J calls and clone size follow that table, whereas D and trimming were derived from the DNA. The sample has about 990,000 clones on record, about 80% of them singletons. Of the sample, around 0.6% is held by the ten largest clones.

Sequenced sample: memory CD4+ T cells from PBMCs. The label giving this sample's cell subset or site can be read as: CD45RA-negative fraction. The chain joins TRBV7-6 to TRBJ2-7; a confident D gene designation cannot be given. The sequence came from a man aged 18-30 years in good health. Some clones in this sample may be carry-over from other donors' samples. The CDR3 protein sequence reads: CASSSTGGEQYF. The nucleotides read TGTGCCAGCAGCTCGACGGGCGGAGAGCAGTACTTC.